A single T cell receptor beta chain is shown here with its context. The germline V gene has CDR1 MDHEN and CDR2 SYDVKM. The CDR3 consists of 12 residues. The V end lost 5 bases, the J end lost 5 bases, and 9 bases lay between the germline ends. This specimen belongs to a study of blood T cell repertoires in COVID-19. About the research overall: Nucleic acid was either cDNA or gDNA, and it came from T cells, B-cell-depleted T cells, or PBMCs.

Measured with immunoSEQ multiplex PCR; TCRdb has only the in-frame clones, and not every one. The data contain some 210,000 clones, 70% to 90% of them singletons. The source of this sequence is a woman in her forties who had recovered from COVID-19. V usage is TRBV28 and J usage is TRBJ1-1; D is ambiguous. Sequenced material: peripheral blood. The CDR3 coding sequence is TGTGCCAGCAGTAGAGGGCATACTGAAGCTTTCTTT. Its protein product is CASSRGHTEAFF.